This is a list of T cell receptor beta chains from one sample in a study of cytomegalovirus exposure and HLA in healthy donors. TCRdb's table, derived via immunoSEQ multiplex PCR, lists solely in-frame clones and lacks some. The table records roughly 130,000 clones, around 75% of them present only once. The sample taken for sequencing was PBMCs. The receptor set was obtained from a female donor in good health and CMV-seronegative. Both conserved end residues are part of each CDR3. A D gene is named only where the DNA matches it firmly. Where a row states a size, it is once, few, many or the class of an expanded clone; other rows omit it.

cdr3_nt cdr3_aa d_call clone_size j_call v_call
TGTGCCAGCAGCTTAGAGCCCGGGGAGCTGTTTTTT CASSLEPGELFF - - TRBJ2-2 TRBV7-2
TGTGCCAGCAGCCGGACTAGCGGGAGAGAGACAGATACGCAGTATTTT CASSRTSGRETDTQYF TRBD2 - TRBJ2-3 TRBV9
TGTGCCAGCAGTGGGACTTCTAACACCGGGGAGCTGTTTTTT CASSGTSNTGELFF - - TRBJ2-2 TRBV6-4
TGTGCCATCAGTGAGTTGTCACAGGGTGAAGACGAGCAGTACTTC CAISELSQGEDEQYF - - TRBJ2-7 TRBV10-3
TGCGCCAGCAGCTTGTCTACGACAGGCGTAGCACGCGGCAATGAGCAGTTCTTC CASSLSTTGVARGNEQFF - once TRBJ2-1 TRBV5-1
TGTGCTAGCAGCTTAGACCTAGCCGACGGGGAGCTGTTTTTT CASSLDLADGELFF - few TRBJ2-2 TRBV7-7
TGTGCCAGCAGCGTAGCGGGGGGGCCCACAGATACGCAGTATTTT CASSVAGGPTDTQYF TRBD2 - TRBJ2-3 TRBV9
TGTGCCAGCAGCTTAGAGGGGGGGCTTACTGAAGCTTTCTTT CASSLEGGLTEAFF - - TRBJ1-1 TRBV7-8
TGCAGCGTTCACAGAGGGGAAAAACTGTTTTTT CSVHRGEKLFF - - TRBJ1-4 TRBV29-1
TGTGCCAGTAGTGCCACAGGGTCAGCCAATACGCAGTATTTT CASSATGSANTQYF - - TRBJ2-3 TRBV19
TGTGCCAGCAGCTACGACAGGTACGAGCAGTACTTC CASSYDRYEQYF - - TRBJ2-7 TRBV7-9
TGTGCCAGCAGCTTTCCCGACAGGCCAAATTATGGCTACACCTTC CASSFPDRPNYGYTF - - TRBJ1-2 TRBV5-8
TGCGCCAGTTCCCCGGGACTAGGGATCAATGAGCAGTTCTTC CASSPGLGINEQFF TRBD2 - TRBJ2-1 TRBV4-1
TGTGCCTTTCGCAGGGAATTGGGTACCGGGGAGCTGTTTTTT CAFRRELGTGELFF - - TRBJ2-2 TRBV10-3
TGTGCCACCAGCAGAGACCGAGGGCAGCAGCCCCAGCATTTT CATSRDRGQQPQHF - - TRBJ1-5 TRBV15
TGTGCCAGCAGCCCGAGAGCAGGGACAGGGAAATTAAACACTGAAGCTTTCTTT CASSPRAGTGKLNTEAFF TRBD1 many TRBJ1-1 TRBV7-2
TGCGCCAGCAGCCTCCGGACAGGGTCAGGTCAGCCCCAGCATTTT CASSLRTGSGQPQHF TRBD1 - TRBJ1-5 TRBV4-3
TGTGCCAGCAGAGTAGCGGGTGCCGGGGAGCTGTTTTTT CASRVAGAGELFF TRBD2 - TRBJ2-2 TRBV6-6
TGTGCCAGCAGTTTACTGACAGGGGTTCGGTACGAGCAGTACTTC CASSLLTGVRYEQYF TRBD1 - TRBJ2-7 TRBV27
TGCGCCAGCAGCCAAGCTGAACTAGCCGGGTTCACCGGGGAGCTGTTTTTT CASSQAELAGFTGELFF - - TRBJ2-2 TRBV4-1